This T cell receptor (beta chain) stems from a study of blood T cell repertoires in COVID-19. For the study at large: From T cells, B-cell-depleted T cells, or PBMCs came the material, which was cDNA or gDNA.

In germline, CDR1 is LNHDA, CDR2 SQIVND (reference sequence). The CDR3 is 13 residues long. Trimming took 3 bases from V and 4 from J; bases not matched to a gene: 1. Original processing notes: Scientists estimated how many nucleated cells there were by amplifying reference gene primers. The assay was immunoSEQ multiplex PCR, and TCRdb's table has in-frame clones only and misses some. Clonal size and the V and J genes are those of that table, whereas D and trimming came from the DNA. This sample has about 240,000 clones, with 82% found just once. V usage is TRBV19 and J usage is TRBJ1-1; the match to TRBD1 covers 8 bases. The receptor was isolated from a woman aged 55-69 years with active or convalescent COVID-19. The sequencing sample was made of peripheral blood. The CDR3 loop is CASSMTGATEAFF. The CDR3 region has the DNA TGTGCCAGTAGTATGACAGGGGCCACTGAAGCTTTCTTT.